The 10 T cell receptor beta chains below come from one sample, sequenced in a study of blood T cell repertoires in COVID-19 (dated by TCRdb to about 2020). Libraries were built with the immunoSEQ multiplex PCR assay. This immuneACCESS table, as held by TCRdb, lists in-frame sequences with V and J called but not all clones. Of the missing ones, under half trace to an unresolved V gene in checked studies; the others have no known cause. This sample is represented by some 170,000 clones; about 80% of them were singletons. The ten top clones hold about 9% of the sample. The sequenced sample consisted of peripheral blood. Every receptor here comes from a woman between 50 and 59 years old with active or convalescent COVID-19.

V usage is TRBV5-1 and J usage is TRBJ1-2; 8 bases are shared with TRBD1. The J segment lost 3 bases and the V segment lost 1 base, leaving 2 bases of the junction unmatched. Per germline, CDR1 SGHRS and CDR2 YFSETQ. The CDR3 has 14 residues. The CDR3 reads CASSLTGGHYGYTF. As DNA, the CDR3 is TGCGCCAGCAGCTTGACAGGGGGTCACTATGGCTACACCTTC.

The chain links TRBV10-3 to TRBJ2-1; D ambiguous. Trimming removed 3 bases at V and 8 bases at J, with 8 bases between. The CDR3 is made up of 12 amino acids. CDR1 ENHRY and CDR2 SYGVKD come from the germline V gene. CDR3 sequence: CAISDSADEQFF. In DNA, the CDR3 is TGTGCCATCAGTGATTCGGCGGATGAGCAGTTCTTC.

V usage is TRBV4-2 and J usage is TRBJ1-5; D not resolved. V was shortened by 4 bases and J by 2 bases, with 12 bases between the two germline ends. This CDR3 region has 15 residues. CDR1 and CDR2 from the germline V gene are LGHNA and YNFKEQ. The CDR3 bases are TGTGCCAGCAGCCCGAGGGTGGGTGGCAATCAGCCCCAGCATTTT. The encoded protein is CASSPRVGGNQPQHF.

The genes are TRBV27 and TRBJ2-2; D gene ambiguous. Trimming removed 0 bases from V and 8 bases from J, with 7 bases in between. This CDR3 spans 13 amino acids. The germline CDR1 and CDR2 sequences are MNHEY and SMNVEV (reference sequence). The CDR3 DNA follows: TGTGCCAGCAGTTTATCGTACGAGGGGGAGCTGTTTTTT. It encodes CASSLSYEGELFF.

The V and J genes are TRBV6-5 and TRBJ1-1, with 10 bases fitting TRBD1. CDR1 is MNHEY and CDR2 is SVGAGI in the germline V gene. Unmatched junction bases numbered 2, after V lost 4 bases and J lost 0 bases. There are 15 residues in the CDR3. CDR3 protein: CASSWDRGMNTEAFF. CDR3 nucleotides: TGTGCCAGCAGTTGGGACAGGGGCATGAACACTGAAGCTTTCTTT.

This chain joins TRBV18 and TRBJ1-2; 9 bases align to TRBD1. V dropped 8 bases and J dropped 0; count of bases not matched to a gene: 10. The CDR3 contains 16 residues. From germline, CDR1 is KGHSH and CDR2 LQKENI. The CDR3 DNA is TGTGCCAGCGCTTTCCGGGACAGGGCTGCTAACTATGGCTACACCTTC. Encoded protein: CASAFRDRAANYGYTF.

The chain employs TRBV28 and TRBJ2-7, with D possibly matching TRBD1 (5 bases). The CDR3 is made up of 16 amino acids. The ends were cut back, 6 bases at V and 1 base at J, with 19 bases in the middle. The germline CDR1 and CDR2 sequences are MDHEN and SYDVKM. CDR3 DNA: TGTGCCAGCAGAGTTGAGGATGGCAGGGTATCCTACGAGCAGTACTTC. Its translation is CASRVEDGRVSYEQYF.

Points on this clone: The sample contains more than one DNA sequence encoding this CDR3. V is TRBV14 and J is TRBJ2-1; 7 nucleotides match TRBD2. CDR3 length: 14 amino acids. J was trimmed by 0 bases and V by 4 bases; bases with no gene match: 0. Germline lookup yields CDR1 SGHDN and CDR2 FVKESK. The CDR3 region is CASSRDYSYNEQFF. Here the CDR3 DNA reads TGTGCCAGCAGCCGGGACTACTCCTACAATGAGCAGTTCTTC.

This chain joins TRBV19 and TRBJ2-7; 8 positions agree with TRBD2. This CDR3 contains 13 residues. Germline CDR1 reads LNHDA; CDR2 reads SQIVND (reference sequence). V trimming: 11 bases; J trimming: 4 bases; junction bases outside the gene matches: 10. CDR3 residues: CARGGDGLYEQYF. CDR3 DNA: TGTGCCCGGGGGGGGGACGGACTATACGAGCAGTACTTC.

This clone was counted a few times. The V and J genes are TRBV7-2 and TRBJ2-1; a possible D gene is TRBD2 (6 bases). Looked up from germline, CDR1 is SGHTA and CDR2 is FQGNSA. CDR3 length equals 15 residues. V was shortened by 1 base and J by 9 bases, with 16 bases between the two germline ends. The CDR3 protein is CASSLGGYARGEQFF. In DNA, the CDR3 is TGTGCCAGCAGCTTAGGGGGGTATGCGCGGGGTGAGCAGTTCTTC.